This T cell receptor (beta chain) was profiled in a study of OX40 agonist ivuxolimab in advanced cancers. Study overall: Partial responses occurred in Three dose-escalation patients, one with hepatocellular carcinoma and two with cutaneous melanoma. General observations from the study: Determination of antigen specificity was not performed for the expanded peripheral T cells.

CDR1 is LNHDA and CDR2 is SQIVND in the germline V gene (reference sequence). The CDR3 spans 15 residues. V lost 3 bases and J lost 2, with 13 bases in between. A remark on this clone: The target antigen is unknown.

TCRdb's table, derived via immunoSEQ multiplex PCR, lists solely in-frame clones and lacks some. The sample yields 65,000 to 85,000 clones, about 90% seen once. Sample: CD4+ or CD8+ T cells sorted from blood, taken in a trial of the OX40 agonist ivuxolimab. The sequence derives from an adult with an advanced solid tumor such as melanoma, head and neck, liver or kidney cancer. The V and J genes are TRBV19 and TRBJ1-1; D is perhaps TRBD1 (5 bases). The CDR3 bases are TGTGCCAGTAGTATGGGACGTCTGTTCAACACTGAAGCTTTCTTT. Its translation: CASSMGRLFNTEAFF.